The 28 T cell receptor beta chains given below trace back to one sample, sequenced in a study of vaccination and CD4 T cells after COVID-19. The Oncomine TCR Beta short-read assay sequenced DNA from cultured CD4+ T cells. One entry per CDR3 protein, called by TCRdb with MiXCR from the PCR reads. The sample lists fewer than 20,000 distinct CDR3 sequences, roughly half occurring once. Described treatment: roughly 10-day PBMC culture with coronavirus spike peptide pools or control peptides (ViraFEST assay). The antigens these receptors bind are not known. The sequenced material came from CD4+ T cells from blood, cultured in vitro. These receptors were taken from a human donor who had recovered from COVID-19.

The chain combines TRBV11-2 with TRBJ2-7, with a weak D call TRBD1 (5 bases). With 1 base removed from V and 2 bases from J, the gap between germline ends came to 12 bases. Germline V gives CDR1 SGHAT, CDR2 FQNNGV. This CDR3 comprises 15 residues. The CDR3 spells CASSLVAGNPYEQYF. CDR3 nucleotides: TGTGCCAGCAGCTTAGTGGCAGGGAATCCCTACGAGCAGTACTTC.

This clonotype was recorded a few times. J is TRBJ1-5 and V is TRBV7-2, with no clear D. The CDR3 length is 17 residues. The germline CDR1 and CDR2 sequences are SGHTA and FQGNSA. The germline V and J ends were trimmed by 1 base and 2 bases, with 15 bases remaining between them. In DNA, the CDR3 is TGTGCCAGCAGCTTAGGATTTGGGTTGTGGGGCAATCAGCCCCAGCATTTT. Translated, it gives CASSLGFGLWGNQPQHF.

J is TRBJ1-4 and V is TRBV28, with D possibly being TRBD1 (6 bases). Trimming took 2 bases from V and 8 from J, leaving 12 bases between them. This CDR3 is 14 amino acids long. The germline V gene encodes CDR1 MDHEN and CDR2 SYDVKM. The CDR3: CASSLRGGWEKLFF. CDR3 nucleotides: TGTGCCAGCAGTTTAAGAGGGGGATGGGAAAAACTGTTTTTT.

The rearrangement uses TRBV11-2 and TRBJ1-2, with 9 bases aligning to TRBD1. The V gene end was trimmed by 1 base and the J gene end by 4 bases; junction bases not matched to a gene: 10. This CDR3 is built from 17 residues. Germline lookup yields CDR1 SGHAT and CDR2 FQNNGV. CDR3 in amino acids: CASSLGAEGTGRYGYTF. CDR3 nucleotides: TGTGCCAGCAGCTTAGGGGCCGAGGGGACAGGGCGCTATGGCTACACCTTC.

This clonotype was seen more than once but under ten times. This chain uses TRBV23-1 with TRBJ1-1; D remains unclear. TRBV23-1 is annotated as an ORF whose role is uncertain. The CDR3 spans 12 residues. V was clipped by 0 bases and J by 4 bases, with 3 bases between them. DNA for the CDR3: TGCGCCAGCAGTCAATCCCGCACTGAAGCTTTCTTT. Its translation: CASSQSRTEAFF.

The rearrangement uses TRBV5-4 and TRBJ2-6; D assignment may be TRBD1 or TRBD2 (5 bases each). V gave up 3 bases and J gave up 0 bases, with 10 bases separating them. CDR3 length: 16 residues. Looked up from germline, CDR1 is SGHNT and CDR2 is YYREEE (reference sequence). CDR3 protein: CASSWGRDSGANVLTF. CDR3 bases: TGTGCCAGCAGCTGGGGACGGGACTCTGGGGCCAACGTCCTGACTTTC.

CDR3 in DNA: TGCAGTGCTAGGTCCAGGGGCTTCAACTACGAGCAGTACTTC. Its translation: CSARSRGFNYEQYF. This chain connects TRBV20-1 to TRBJ2-7; D is perhaps TRBD1 (6 bases). The CDR3 is made up of 14 amino acids. Per germline, CDR1 DFQATT and CDR2 SNEGSKA (reference sequence). The V and J ends lost 3 bases and 3 bases respectively, with 15 bases between them.

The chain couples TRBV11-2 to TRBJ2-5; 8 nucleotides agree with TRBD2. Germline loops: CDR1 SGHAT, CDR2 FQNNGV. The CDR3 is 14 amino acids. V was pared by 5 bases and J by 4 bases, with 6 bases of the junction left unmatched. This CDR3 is CASSTGGARETQYF. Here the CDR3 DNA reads TGTGCCAGCAGCACGGGGGGGGCAAGAGAGACCCAGTACTTC.

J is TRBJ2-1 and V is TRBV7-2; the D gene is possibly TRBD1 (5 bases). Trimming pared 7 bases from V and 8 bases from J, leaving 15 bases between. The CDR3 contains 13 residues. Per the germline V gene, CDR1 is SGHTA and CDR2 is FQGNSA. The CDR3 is CASKMSRGHEQFF. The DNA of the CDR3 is TGTGCCAGCAAGATGAGTAGGGGCCATGAGCAGTTCTTC.

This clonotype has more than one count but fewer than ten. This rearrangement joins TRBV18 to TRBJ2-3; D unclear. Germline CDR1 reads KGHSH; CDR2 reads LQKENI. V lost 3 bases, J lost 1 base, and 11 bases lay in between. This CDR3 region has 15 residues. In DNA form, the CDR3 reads TGTGCCAGCTCACCTACTCGGGTGGGCACAGATACGCAGTATTTT. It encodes CASSPTRVGTDTQYF.

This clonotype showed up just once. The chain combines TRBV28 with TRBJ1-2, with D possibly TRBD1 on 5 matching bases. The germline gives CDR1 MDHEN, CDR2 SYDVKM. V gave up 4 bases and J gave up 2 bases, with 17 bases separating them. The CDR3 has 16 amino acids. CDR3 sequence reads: CASSSASDRGNYGYTF. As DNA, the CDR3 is TGTGCCAGCAGTTCCGCCTCAGACAGAGGAAACTATGGCTACACCTTC.

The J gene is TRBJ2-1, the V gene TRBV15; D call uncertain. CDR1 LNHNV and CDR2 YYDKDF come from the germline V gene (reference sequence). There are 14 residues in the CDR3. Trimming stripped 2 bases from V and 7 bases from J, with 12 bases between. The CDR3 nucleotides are TGTGCCACCAGCAGACGAGAGAGTCTGAATGAGCAGTTCTTC. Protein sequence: CATSRRESLNEQFF.

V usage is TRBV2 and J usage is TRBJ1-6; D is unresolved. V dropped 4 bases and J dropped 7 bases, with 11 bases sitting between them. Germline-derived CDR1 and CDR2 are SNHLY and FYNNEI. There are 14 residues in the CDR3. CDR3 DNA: TGTGCCAGCAGTGGTGGCAGTCAAAATTCACCCCTCCACTTT. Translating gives CASSGGSQNSPLHF.

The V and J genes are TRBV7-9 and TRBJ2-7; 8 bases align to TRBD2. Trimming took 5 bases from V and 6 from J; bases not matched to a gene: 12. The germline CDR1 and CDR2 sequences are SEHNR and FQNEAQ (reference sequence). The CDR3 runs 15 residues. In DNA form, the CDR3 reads TGTGCCAGCAGCCTACCGGGACTAGACCAGGTCGAGCAGTACTTC. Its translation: CASSLPGLDQVEQYF.

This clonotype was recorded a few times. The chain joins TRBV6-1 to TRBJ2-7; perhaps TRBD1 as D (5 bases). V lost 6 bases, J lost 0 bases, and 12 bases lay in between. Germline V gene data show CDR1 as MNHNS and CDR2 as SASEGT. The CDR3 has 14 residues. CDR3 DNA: TGTGCCAGCAGATCTGGACACCTCTCCTACGAGCAGTACTTC. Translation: CASRSGHLSYEQYF.

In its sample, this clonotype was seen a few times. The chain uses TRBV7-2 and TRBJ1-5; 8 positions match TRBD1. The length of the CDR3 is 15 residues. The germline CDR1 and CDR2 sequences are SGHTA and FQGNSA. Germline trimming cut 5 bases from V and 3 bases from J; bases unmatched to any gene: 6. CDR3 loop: CASSRDRGTNQPQHF. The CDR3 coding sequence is TGTGCCAGCAGCCGTGACAGGGGTACCAATCAGCCCCAGCATTTT.

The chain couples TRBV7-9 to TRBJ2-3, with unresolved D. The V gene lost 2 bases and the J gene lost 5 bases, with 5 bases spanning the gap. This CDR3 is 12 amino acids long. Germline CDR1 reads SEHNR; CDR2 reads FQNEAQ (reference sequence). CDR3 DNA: TGTGCCAGCAGCTTATCGGGAGATACGCAGTATTTT. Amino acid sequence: CASSLSGDTQYF.

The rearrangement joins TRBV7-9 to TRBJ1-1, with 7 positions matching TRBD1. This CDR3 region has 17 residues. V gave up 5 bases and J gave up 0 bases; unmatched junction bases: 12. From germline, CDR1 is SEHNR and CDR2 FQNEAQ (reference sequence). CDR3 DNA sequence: TGTGCCAGCAGCCCCCGGGGAGGGGGCCTTATGAACACTGAAGCTTTCTTT. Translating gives CASSPRGGGLMNTEAFF.

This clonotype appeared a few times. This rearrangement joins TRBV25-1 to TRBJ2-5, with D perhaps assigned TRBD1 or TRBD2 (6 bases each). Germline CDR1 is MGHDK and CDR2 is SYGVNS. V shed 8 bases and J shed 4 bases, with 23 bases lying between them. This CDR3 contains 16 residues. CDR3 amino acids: CASGDGTPSRGETQYF. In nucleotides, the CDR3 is TGTGCCAGCGGCGACGGGACACCCTCGCGGGGAGAGACCCAGTACTTC.

CDR3 loop: CASSPVFGVNSYNSPLHF. The CDR3 DNA sequence: TGTGCCAGCTCACCGGTCTTTGGGGTTAACTCCTATAATTCACCCCTCCACTTT. The rearrangement joins TRBV18 to TRBJ1-6; no firm D call. CDR3 length equals 18 residues. CDR1 is KGHSH, CDR2 LQKENI, per germline. The ends were cut back, 3 bases at V and 0 bases at J, with 15 bases in the middle.

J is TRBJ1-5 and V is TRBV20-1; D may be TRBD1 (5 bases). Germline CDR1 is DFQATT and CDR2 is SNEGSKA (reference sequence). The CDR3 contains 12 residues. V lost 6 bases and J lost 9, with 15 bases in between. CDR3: CSAYSRQGPQHF. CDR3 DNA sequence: TGCAGTGCCTACTCCCGCCAGGGGCCCCAGCATTTT.

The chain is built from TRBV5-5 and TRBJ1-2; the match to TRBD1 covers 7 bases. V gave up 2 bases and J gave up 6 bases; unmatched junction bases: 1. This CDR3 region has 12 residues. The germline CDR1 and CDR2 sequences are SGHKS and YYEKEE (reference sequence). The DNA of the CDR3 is TGTGCCAGCAGCTTTGACAGGGATGGCTACACCTTC. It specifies CASSFDRDGYTF.

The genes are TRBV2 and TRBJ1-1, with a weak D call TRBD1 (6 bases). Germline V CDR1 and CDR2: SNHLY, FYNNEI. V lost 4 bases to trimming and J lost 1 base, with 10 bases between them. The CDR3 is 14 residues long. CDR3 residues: CASSAIRGNTEAFF. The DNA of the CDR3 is TGTGCCAGCAGTGCGATCAGGGGGAACACTGAAGCTTTCTTT.

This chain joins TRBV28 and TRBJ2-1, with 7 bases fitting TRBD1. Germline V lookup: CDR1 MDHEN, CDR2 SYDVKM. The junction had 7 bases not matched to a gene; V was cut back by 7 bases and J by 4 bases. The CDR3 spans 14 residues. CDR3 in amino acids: CASTLAGGYNEQFF. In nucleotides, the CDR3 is TGTGCCAGCACCCTGGCAGGGGGATACAATGAGCAGTTCTTC.

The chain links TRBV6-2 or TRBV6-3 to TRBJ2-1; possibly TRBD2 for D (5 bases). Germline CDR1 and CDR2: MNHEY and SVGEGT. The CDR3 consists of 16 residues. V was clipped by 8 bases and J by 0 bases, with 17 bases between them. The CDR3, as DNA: TGTGCCAGCGGCGTCGTGGACTGGAGCTCCTACAATGAGCAGTTCTTC. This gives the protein CASGVVDWSSYNEQFF.

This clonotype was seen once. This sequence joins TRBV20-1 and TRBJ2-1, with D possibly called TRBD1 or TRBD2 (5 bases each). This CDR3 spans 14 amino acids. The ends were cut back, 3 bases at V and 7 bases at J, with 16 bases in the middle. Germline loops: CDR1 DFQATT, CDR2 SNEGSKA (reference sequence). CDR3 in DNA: TGCAGTGCTAGGGGGGTGGGAGTTAAGAATGAGCAGTTCTTC. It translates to CSARGVGVKNEQFF.

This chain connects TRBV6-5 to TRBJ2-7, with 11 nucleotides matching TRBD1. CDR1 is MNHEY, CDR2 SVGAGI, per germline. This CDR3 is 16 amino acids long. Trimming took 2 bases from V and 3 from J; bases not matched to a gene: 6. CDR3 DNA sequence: TGTGCCAGCAGTTACCAGGGACAGGGGGTTGTCTACGAGCAGTACTTC. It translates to CASSYQGQGVVYEQYF.

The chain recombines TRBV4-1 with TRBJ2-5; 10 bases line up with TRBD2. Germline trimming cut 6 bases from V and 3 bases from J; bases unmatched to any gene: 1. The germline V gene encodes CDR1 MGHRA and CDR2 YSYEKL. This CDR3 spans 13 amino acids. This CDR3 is CASRLAGEETQYF. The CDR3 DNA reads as TGCGCCAGCAGGCTAGCGGGGGAAGAGACCCAGTACTTC.